This paragraph covers one T cell receptor beta chain sequence. What it binds is unknown. The data were produced by immunoSEQ multiplex PCR, yet TCRdb's version contains in-frame clones alone and is incomplete. The sample holds about 56,000 clones, approximately 80% seen once. The data were obtained in a study of radiotherapy plus CTLA-4 blockade in lung cancer. Germline CDR1 reads SGHNT; CDR2 reads YYREEE (reference sequence). V lost 4 bases to trimming and J lost 1 base; unmatched junction nucleotides: 11. The CDR3 length is 17 residues. Notes on the study in general: Early shifts in blood T cell clones, with interferon-beta, reportedly predicted response best. Radiotherapy with ipilimumab was followed by blood expansion of tumor-derived clones.

This chain uses TRBV5-4 with TRBJ1-2, with 9 bases aligning to TRBD1. This TCR was sampled from a human donor with non-small cell lung cancer who had a complete response to radiotherapy plus ipilimumab. The specimen was peripheral blood, collected from a patient treated with radiotherapy plus ipilimumab. CDR3 DNA sequence: TGTGCCAGCAGCAGGGACAGGGTGGGGTACGTTAACTATGGCTACACCTTC. Protein: CASSRDRVGYVNYGYTF.